The next 12 T cell receptor beta chains were all read from a single sample in a study of blood T cell repertoires in COVID-19. Some clones are missing from TCRdb's copy, which holds only in-frame ones; the method was immunoSEQ multiplex PCR. This sample has under 350,000 clones, with more than 85% found just once. The sample consisted of peripheral blood. The origin of the receptors is a man aged 35-49 years with acute or convalescent COVID-19.

V and J are TRBV11-3 and TRBJ2-7; 8 bases fit TRBD1. Germline CDR1 and CDR2: SGHNT and YENEEA. The CDR3 consists of 13 residues. The ends lost 1 base at V and 6 bases at J; junction bases unmatched: 2. For the CDR3, the DNA is TGTGCCAGCAGCTTAGCCACAGGGGGCGAGCAGTACTTC. Translation: CASSLATGGEQYF.

This clone was detected only once. This chain links TRBV11-2 with TRBJ2-7; D gene unclear. Germline CDR1 is SGHAT and CDR2 is FQNNGV. The V end was cut by 1 base, the J end by 5 bases, with 6 bases between. The CDR3 spans 12 residues. The DNA for the CDR3 is TGTGCCAGCAGCTTAGTCCCGGACGAGCAGTACTTC. Its protein is CASSLVPDEQYF. The entire variable domain, with the rest obtained from reference TRBV11-2 and TRBJ2-7, is as follows: EAGVAQSPRYKIIEKRQSVAFWCNPISGHATLYWYQQILGQGPKLLIQFQNNGVVDDSQLPKDRFSAERLKGVDSTLKIQPAKLEDSAVYLCASSLVPDEQYFGPGTRLTVT.

This chain links TRBV5-6 with TRBJ2-3, with TRBD1 matching over 9 bases. Losses at the gene ends were 2 bases for V and 0 bases for J; bases not matched to a gene: 1. There are 15 residues in the CDR3. Per the germline V gene, CDR1 is SGHDT and CDR2 is YYEEEE. The CDR3: CASSFGTGSTDTQYF. CDR3 bases: TGTGCCAGCAGCTTTGGGACAGGGAGCACAGATACGCAGTATTTT.

The count of this clone is one. This chain connects TRBV11-2 to TRBJ2-2; D may be TRBD2 (6 bases). This CDR3 comprises 15 residues. The V end lost 5 bases, the J end lost 5 bases, and 15 bases lay between the germline ends. Germline CDR1 reads SGHAT; CDR2 reads FQNNGV. As DNA, the CDR3 is TGTGCCAGCAGCCCCGGGACTGGAACGACCGGGGAGCTGTTTTTT. It yields the protein CASSPGTGTTGELFF.

The V and J genes are TRBV24-1 and TRBJ2-3; D is perhaps TRBD1 (5 bases). CDR1 and CDR2 from the germline V gene are KGHDR and SFDVKD. The CDR3 covers 12 residues. V was shortened by 9 bases and J by 3 bases, with 9 bases between the two germline ends. CDR3 protein: CATAPGTDTQYF. The CDR3 DNA follows: TGTGCCACCGCCCCAGGGACAGATACGCAGTATTTT.

The chain carries TRBV5-4 and TRBJ1-2; no reliable D call. Germline-derived CDR1 and CDR2 are SGHNT and YYREEE (reference sequence). The CDR3 length is 14 residues. With 2 bases removed from V and 4 bases from J, the gap between germline ends came to 12 bases. In DNA, the CDR3 is TGTGCCAGCAGCTTAATTAGCCTCTCCTATGGCTACACCTTC. As protein: CASSLISLSYGYTF.

The chain combines TRBV19 with TRBJ1-1; TRBD1 matches 10 bases. After removal of 7 bases from V and 6 bases from J, the junction contained 8 bases not matched to a gene. Germline V gives CDR1 LNHDA, CDR2 SQIVND (reference sequence). The CDR3 has 14 residues. Written as DNA, the CDR3 is TGTGCCAGTAAGGCCGGGACAGGGGAGTCTGAAGCTTTCTTT. Translating it yields CASKAGTGESEAFF.

The chain is built from TRBV7-2 and TRBJ2-3, with 8 nucleotides matching TRBD1. The trim removed 5 bases at V and 0 bases at J, leaving 10 bases unmatched. CDR3 length equals 17 residues. Germline-derived CDR1 and CDR2 are SGHTA and FQGNSA. CDR3 region: CASSHLPGTGSTDTQYF. DNA for the CDR3: TGTGCCAGCAGCCACCTTCCTGGGACAGGAAGCACAGATACGCAGTATTTT.

The chain couples TRBV12-5 to TRBJ1-2; 8 bases match TRBD1. Unmatched junction bases numbered 3, after V lost 4 bases and J lost 2 bases. The CDR3 sequence is 14 residues long. Germline V lookup: CDR1 LGHNT, CDR2 FRNRAP. CDR3 coding DNA: TGTGCTAGTGGTTCCGGACAGGGAAACTATGGCTACACCTTC. This encodes CASGSGQGNYGYTF.

The genes are TRBV5-4 and TRBJ1-1; 10 bases map to TRBD1. V lost 3 bases to trimming and J lost 2 bases; unmatched junction nucleotides: 4. CDR1 is SGHNT, CDR2 YYREEE, per germline (reference sequence). The CDR3 spans 15 residues. The CDR3 nucleotides are TGTGCCAGCAGCTCCCCGACAGGGGGCAACACTGAAGCTTTCTTT. Protein sequence: CASSSPTGGNTEAFF. Using reference TRBV5-4 and TRBJ1-1 for the parts outside the CDR3, the full variable domain is ETGVTQSPTHLIKTRGQQVTLRCSSQSGHNTVSWYQQALGQGPQFIFQYYREEENGRGNFPPRFSGLQFPNYSSELNVNALELDDSALYLCASSSPTGGNTEAFFGQGTRLTVV.

V usage is TRBV12-5 and J usage is TRBJ2-7, with 8 bases that match TRBD2. This CDR3 has 16 amino acids. The ends lost 2 bases at V and 0 bases at J; junction bases unmatched: 6. In germline, CDR1 is LGHNT, CDR2 FRNRAP. Here the CDR3 reads CASGLKLAAYSYEQYF. The CDR3 DNA follows: TGTGCTAGTGGTTTGAAACTAGCGGCCTACTCCTACGAGCAGTACTTC.

This clone was picked up one time. V is TRBV9 and J is TRBJ1-2; TRBD1 agrees at 7 bases. The CDR3 has 14 amino acids. Germline CDR1 and CDR2: SGDLS and YYNGEE. The trim removed 4 bases at V and 5 bases at J, leaving 8 bases unmatched. CDR3 sequence reads: CASSPRGGGYGYTF. The DNA of the CDR3 is TGTGCCAGCAGCCCTAGAGGGGGCGGATATGGCTACACCTTC.